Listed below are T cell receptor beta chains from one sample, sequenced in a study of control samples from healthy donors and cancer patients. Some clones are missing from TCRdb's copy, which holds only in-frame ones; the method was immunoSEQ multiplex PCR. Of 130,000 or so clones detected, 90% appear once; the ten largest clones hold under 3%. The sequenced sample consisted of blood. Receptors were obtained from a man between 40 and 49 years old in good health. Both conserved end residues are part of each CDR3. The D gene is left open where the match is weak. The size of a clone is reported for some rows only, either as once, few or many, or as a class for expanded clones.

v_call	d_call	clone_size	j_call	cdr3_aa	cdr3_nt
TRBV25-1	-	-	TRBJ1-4	CASRADSNEKLFF	TGTGCCAGCAGGGCGGACAGTAATGAAAAACTGTTTTTT
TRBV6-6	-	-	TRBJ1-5	CASSYKWDQPQHF	TGTGCCAGCAGTTATAAGTGGGATCAGCCCCAGCATTTT
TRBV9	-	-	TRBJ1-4	CASSARISEKLFF	TGTGCCAGCAGCGCCAGGATTTCTGAAAAACTGTTTTTT
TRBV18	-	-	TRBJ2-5	CASSPPGTGSETQYF	TGTGCCAGCTCACCGCCCGGGACCGGGTCAGAGACCCAGTACTTC
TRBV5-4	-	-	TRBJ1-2	CASSLIGRDYGYTF	TGTGCCAGCAGCTTAATCGGCAGGGACTATGGCTACACCTTC
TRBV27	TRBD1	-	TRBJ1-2	CASTSRDRGLYGYTF	TGTGCCAGCACTTCCCGGGACAGGGGTCTCTATGGCTACACCTTC
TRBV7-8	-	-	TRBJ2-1	CASSLGRGDSYNEQFF	TGTGCCAGCAGCTTAGGAAGGGGGGACTCCTACAATGAGCAGTTCTTC
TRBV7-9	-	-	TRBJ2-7	CASSRGAGGNEQYF	TGTGCCAGCAGCCGGGGGGCAGGGGGCAACGAGCAGTACTTC
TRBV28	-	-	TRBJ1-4	CASSLSGGVEGDF	TGTGCCAGCAGTTTATCCGGAGGGGTTGAGGGGGATTTT
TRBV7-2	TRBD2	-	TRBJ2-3	CASSDSGGAADTQYF	TGTGCCAGCAGCGATAGCGGGGGGGCAGCAGATACGCAGTATTTT
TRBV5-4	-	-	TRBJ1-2	CASSLAHGLGVYGYTF	TGTGCCAGCAGCTTGGCCCACGGGTTGGGCGTCTATGGCTACACCTTC
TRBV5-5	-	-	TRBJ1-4	CASSRPGGEKLFF	TGTGCCAGCAGCCGTCCGGGGGGCGAAAAACTGTTTTTT
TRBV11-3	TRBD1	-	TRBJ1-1	CASSFQGAATEAFF	TGTGCCAGCAGCTTCCAGGGGGCGGCCACTGAAGCTTTCTTT
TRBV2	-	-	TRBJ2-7	CASRDTVVKQYF	TGTGCCAGCCGGGACACCGTTGTCAAGCAGTACTTC
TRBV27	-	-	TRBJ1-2	CASSYLQGSFYGYTF	TGTGCCAGCAGTTACCTACAGGGATCTTTCTATGGCTACACCTTC
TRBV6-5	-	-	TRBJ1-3	CASSWATEPSGNTIYF	TGTGCCAGCAGTTGGGCCACTGAACCGAGTGGAAACACCATATATTTT
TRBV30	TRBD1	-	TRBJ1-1	CAWRQGSEAFF	TGTGCCTGGAGACAGGGGTCTGAAGCTTTCTTT
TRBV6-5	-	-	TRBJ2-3	CASSYRKGTDTQYF	TGTGCCAGCAGTTATAGGAAGGGCACAGATACGCAGTATTTT
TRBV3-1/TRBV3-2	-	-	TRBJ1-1	CASSPSWGTDTEAFF	TGTGCCAGCAGCCCATCGTGGGGGACCGACACTGAAGCTTTCTTT
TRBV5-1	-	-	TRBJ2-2	CASSLGTAQYIGELFF	TGCGCCAGCAGCTTGGGGACAGCTCAATATATAGGGGAGCTGTTTTTT
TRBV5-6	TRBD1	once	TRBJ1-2	CASRTGTGLAYGYTF	TGTGCCAGCAGGACCGGGACAGGGTTGGCCTATGGCTACACCTTC
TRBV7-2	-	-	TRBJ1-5	CASSLVRNQPQHF	TGTGCCAGCAGCTTAGTACGTAATCAGCCCCAGCATTTT
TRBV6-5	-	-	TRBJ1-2	CASSYSETYGYTF	TGTGCCAGCAGTTACTCCGAGACCTATGGCTACACCTTC
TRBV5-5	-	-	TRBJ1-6	CASSYSNSPLHF	TGTGCCAGCAGCTACTCTAATTCACCCCTCCACTTT
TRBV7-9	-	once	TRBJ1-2	CASSPQGSGYTF	TGTGCCAGCAGCCCACAAGGGAGCGGCTACACCTTC
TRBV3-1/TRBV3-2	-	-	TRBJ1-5	CASSQALAQPQHF	TGTGCCAGCAGCCAAGCGCTTGCCCAGCCCCAGCATTTT
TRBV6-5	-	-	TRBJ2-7	CASSYSTAAYEQYF	TGTGCCAGCAGTTACTCGACAGCCGCCTACGAGCAGTACTTC
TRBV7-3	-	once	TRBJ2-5	CASSLTGTRKETQYF	TGTGCCAGCAGCTTAACTGGGACAAGAAAAGAGACCCAGTACTTC
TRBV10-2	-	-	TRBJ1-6	CASSSLTGSDSPLHF	TGCGCCAGCAGCTCTTTGACAGGCTCTGATTCACCCCTCCACTTT
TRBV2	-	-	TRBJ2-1	CASRSRGGLYEQFF	TGTGCCAGCAGGTCGAGGGGGGGCCTGTATGAGCAGTTCTTC
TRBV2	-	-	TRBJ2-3	CASIRGTQGDTQYF	TGTGCCAGCATCCGGGGAACCCAGGGAGATACGCAGTATTTT
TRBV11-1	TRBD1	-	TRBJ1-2	CASSSVDRVGYTF	TGTGCCAGCAGCTCGGTGGACAGGGTAGGTTACACCTTC
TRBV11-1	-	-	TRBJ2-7	CASSSILGGHEQYF	TGTGCCAGCAGCTCTATACTGGGGGGCCACGAGCAGTACTTC
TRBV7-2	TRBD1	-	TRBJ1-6	CASSLEGTAFNSPLHF	TGTGCCAGCAGCCTAGAGGGGACAGCCTTTAATTCACCCCTCCACTTT
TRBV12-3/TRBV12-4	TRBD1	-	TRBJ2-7	CASSQQGDEQYF	TGTGCCAGCAGTCAACAGGGGGACGAGCAGTACTTC
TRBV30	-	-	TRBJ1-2	CAWSGPTNYGYTF	TGTGCCTGGAGTGGTCCCACGAACTATGGCTACACCTTC
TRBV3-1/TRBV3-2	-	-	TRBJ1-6	CASSQHLGSPLHF	TGTGCCAGCAGCCAGCACCTTGGGTCACCCCTCCACTTT
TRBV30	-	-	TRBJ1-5	CAWSQRPGQPQHF	TGTGCCTGGAGTCAAAGGCCAGGGCAGCCCCAGCATTTT
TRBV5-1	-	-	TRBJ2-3	CASRGPLGGTQYF	TGCGCCAGCAGGGGACCATTAGGAGGTACGCAGTATTTT
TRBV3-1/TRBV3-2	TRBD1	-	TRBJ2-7	CASSRDRASSYEQYF	TGTGCCAGCAGCCGGGACAGGGCTAGCTCCTACGAGCAGTACTTC
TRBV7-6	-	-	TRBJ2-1	CASSTVGDNEQFF	TGTGCCAGCAGTACGGTGGGGGACAATGAGCAGTTCTTC
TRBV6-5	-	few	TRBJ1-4	CASSRQPGFQEKLFF	TGTGCCAGCAGTCGACAACCGGGATTTCAAGAAAAACTGTTTTTT
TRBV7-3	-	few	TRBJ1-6	CASSLGDLGWELHNSPLHF	TGTGCCAGCAGCTTAGGGGATTTAGGGTGGGAACTTCATAATTCACCCCTCCACTTT
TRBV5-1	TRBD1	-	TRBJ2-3	CASSGQGTDTQYF	TGCGCCAGCAGCGGACAGGGCACAGATACGCAGTATTTT
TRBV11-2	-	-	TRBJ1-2	CASSSGWEVNGYTF	TGTGCCAGCAGCTCTGGTTGGGAGGTAAATGGCTACACCTTC
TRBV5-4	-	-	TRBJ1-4	CASSSRGGEKLFF	TGTGCCAGCAGCTCACGAGGAGGGGAAAAACTGTTTTTT